These 32 T cell receptor beta chains share one sample of origin, sequenced in a study of human T cells and chemical hapten exposure (TCRdb year 2021). The time point label here, explained by the study, means: pre-sensitization, week 0. This specimen's treatment or condition label, per the study, means: therapeutic diphenylcyclopropenone sensitization with weekly scalp DPC. The library was prepared using RACE. Data came from a NextSeq 500. TCRdb applied fastp at Q25 and MiXCR to the public reads, then kept only in-frame beta chains. For every CDR3 protein sequence, its rows merge into one entry that carries the most common genes and DNA. This sample lists about 260,000 distinct CDR3 sequences; 7.5% to 9% were detected once. Of the sample, 2.3% is held by the ten largest clones. The sequenced sample was whole blood, obtained in connection with sensitization to the hapten diphenylcyclopropenone (DPC). These receptors were collected from a woman aged 40 to 49 with alopecia areata. Some clones in this sample may be carry-over from other donors' samples.

This clonotype was recorded many times. This chain uses TRBV12-3 or TRBV12-4 with TRBJ2-1; maybe TRBD2 (6 bases). The CDR3 contains 13 residues. V was pared by 5 bases and J by 5 bases, with 10 bases between. CDR3 region: CASSLSGDNEQFF. CDR3 coding DNA: TGTGCCAGCAGTCTTAGCGGCGACAATGAGCAGTTCTTC.

This clonotype was seen at least ten times. The chain has TRBV28 and TRBJ2-1, with D tentatively TRBD2 (5 bases). The V and J ends lost 6 bases and 3 bases respectively, with 12 bases between them. The CDR3 loop spans 14 amino acids. Germline CDR1 and CDR2: MDHEN and SYDVKM. The CDR3 DNA follows: TGTGCCAGCAGCCTAGCACCCGGCTACAATGAGCAGTTCTTC. This codes for CASSLAPGYNEQFF.

The rearrangement joins TRBV27 to TRBJ2-1; possibly TRBD1 or TRBD2 for D (5 bases each). V was cut by 5 bases and J by 7 bases, with 15 bases left in between. The CDR3 covers 14 residues. Germline CDR1 and CDR2: MNHEY and SMNVEV (reference sequence). As DNA, the CDR3 is TGTGCCAGCAGTAGGACCGGGACGGGGAATGAGCAGTTCTTC. Its protein is CASSRTGTGNEQFF.

The chain links TRBV6-6 to TRBJ1-5; D is unclear. Trimming took off 0 bases at V and 7 bases at J, with 10 bases between the two ends. CDR3 length: 14 residues. CDR1 and CDR2 (germline): MNHNY, SVGAGI (reference sequence). Here the CDR3 reads CASSYSGVGQPQHF. As DNA, the CDR3 is TGTGCCAGCAGTTACTCCGGGGTTGGGCAGCCCCAGCATTTT.

The V call is TRBV5-1, the J call TRBJ2-2; 12 bases are a match to TRBD2. The V gene's germline CDR1 is SGHRS and CDR2 YFSETQ. Trimming at V came to 0 bases and at J to 7 bases, leaving 4 bases not matched to a gene. The CDR3 consists of 16 residues. The CDR3 here is CASSLGLAGVNGELFF. CDR3 sequence (DNA): TGCGCCAGCAGCTTGGGACTAGCGGGAGTGAACGGGGAGCTGTTTTTT.

The V gene is TRBV28, the J gene TRBJ2-5; TRBD1 matches at 8 bases. The CDR3 consists of 14 residues. Germline CDR1 is MDHEN and CDR2 is SYDVKM. V lost 1 base, J lost 7 bases, and 5 bases stayed unmatched. This CDR3 reads CASSLFRGPGTQYF. The CDR3 bases are TGTGCCAGCAGTTTATTCAGGGGGCCTGGGACCCAGTACTTC.

This clonotype was picked up a small number of times. This sequence joins TRBV7-2 and TRBJ2-1, with D perhaps TRBD2 (6 bases). This CDR3 region has 15 residues. Looked up from germline, CDR1 is SGHTA and CDR2 is FQGNSA. V dropped 7 bases and J dropped 9 bases, with 22 bases sitting between them. This chain's CDR3 is CASIPPMGGGGEQFF. CDR3 bases: TGTGCCAGCATCCCGCCGATGGGGGGAGGCGGTGAGCAGTTCTTC.

This clonotype showed up just a few times. V is TRBV5-1 and J is TRBJ1-6; tentative D call: TRBD1 (6 bases). Germline CDR1 and CDR2: SGHRS and YFSETQ. The CDR3 spans 15 residues. Trimming removed 2 bases at V and 6 bases at J, with 12 bases between. CDR3 sequence: CASSLLGARNSPLHF. The CDR3, as DNA: TGCGCCAGCAGCTTACTGGGGGCGCGTAATTCACCCCTCCACTTT.

This clonotype was detected ten times or more. This chain links TRBV28 with TRBJ2-1; TRBD2 is a possible D gene (6 bases). Per germline, CDR1 MDHEN and CDR2 SYDVKM. This CDR3 comprises 13 residues. V shed 9 bases and J shed 12 bases, with 21 bases lying between them. CDR3 sequence: CASTPTPGVGQFF. The DNA for the CDR3 is TGTGCCAGTACTCCCACTCCGGGGGTTGGGCAGTTCTTC.

A few counts support this clonotype. The chain combines TRBV10-3 with TRBJ2-6; 7 bases line up with TRBD1. Germline CDR1 reads ENHRY; CDR2 reads SYGVKD. J gave up 0 bases and V 5 bases, and 13 bases lay outside the gene matches. The CDR3 spans 19 residues. CDR3 nucleotide sequence: TGTGCCATCAGTTCTGTCCGGGACAGCTATTCCTCTGGGGCCAACGTCCTGACTTTC. This codes for CAISSVRDSYSSGANVLTF.

V gene TRBV5-5 combines with J gene TRBJ2-7, with D maybe TRBD1 (6 bases). The germline V gene has CDR1 SGHKS and CDR2 YYEKEE (reference sequence). The V end was cut by 4 bases, the J end by 0 bases, with 11 bases between. The CDR3 is made up of 14 amino acids. Written as DNA, the CDR3 is TGTGCCAGCAGCATAACAGGGCCCTCCTACGAGCAGTACTTC. Encoded protein: CASSITGPSYEQYF.

The CDR3: CSARDPGTSGRPDTQYF. The CDR3 coding sequence is TGCAGTGCTAGAGACCCGGGGACTAGCGGGAGGCCAGATACGCAGTATTTT. This chain connects TRBV20-1 to TRBJ2-3, with 15 bases that match TRBD2. CDR3 length: 17 amino acids. The V and J ends lost 0 bases and 4 bases, in that order; junction bases with no gene match: 5. Per the germline V gene, CDR1 is DFQATT and CDR2 is SNEGSKA (reference sequence).

The table lists this clonotype with many counts. This chain links TRBV7-8 with TRBJ2-3; 7 bases are shared with TRBD1. The V and J ends lost 3 bases and 2 bases, in that order; junction bases with no gene match: 5. Germline CDR1 and CDR2: SGHVS and FQNEAQ. This CDR3 region has 15 residues. CDR3 in DNA: TGTGCCAGCAGCTTCCGGGACAGAATCACAGATACGCAGTATTTT. Translated: CASSFRDRITDTQYF.

The V gene is TRBV20-1, the J gene TRBJ2-3; 12 nucleotides align to TRBD2. The junction had 7 bases not matched to a gene; V was cut back by 6 bases and J by 3 bases. Per the germline V gene, CDR1 is DFQATT and CDR2 is SNEGSKA (reference sequence). The CDR3 is 15 amino acids. The chain's CDR3 is CSATRTSGTTDTQYF. The CDR3 nucleotides read TGCAGTGCAACCCGGACTAGCGGGACGACAGATACGCAGTATTTT.

This clonotype was seen more than once but under ten times. The chain is built from TRBV6-2 or TRBV6-3 and TRBJ2-3; TRBD2 matches at 12 bases. This CDR3 region has 16 residues. Germline assignment: CDR1 MNHEY and CDR2 SVGEGT. The ends lost 11 bases at V and 6 bases at J; junction bases unmatched: 15. This chain's CDR3 is CAVPPTSGRVMDTQYF. The CDR3, as DNA: TGTGCCGTCCCCCCGACTAGCGGGAGAGTGATGGATACGCAGTATTTT.

This clonotype was recorded a few times. The chain is built from TRBV4-1 and TRBJ2-1, with D uncertain. Trimming cost V 2 bases and J 6 bases, with 17 bases left between them. The germline CDR1 and CDR2 sequences are MGHRA and YSYEKL. The CDR3 has 16 amino acids. CDR3: CASSQNNAEPFNEQFF. The CDR3, as DNA: TGCGCCAGCAGCCAAAACAATGCGGAGCCATTCAATGAGCAGTTCTTC.

The V and J genes are TRBV20-1 and TRBJ1-1; tentatively, D is TRBD1 (5 bases). Trimming took 2 bases from V and 0 from J, leaving 10 bases between them. This CDR3 comprises 14 residues. The germline V gene encodes CDR1 DFQATT and CDR2 SNEGSKA (reference sequence). The CDR3 region has the DNA TGCAGTGCTAGACGAGGGGACGTGAACACTGAAGCTTTCTTT. Amino acids: CSARRGDVNTEAFF.

This clonotype was counted at least ten times. This chain uses TRBV9 with TRBJ2-7, with 7 nucleotides matching TRBD1. The CDR3 loop spans 16 amino acids. Germline V gives CDR1 SGDLS, CDR2 YYNGEE. With 0 bases clipped from V and 2 bases from J, the junction kept 8 bases outside the gene matches. CDR3 nucleotides: TGTGCCAGCAGCGTAGGAGGGGACAGCAGAACCTACGAGCAGTACTTC. Its protein product is CASSVGGDSRTYEQYF.

This clonotype was observed a handful of times. The J gene is TRBJ1-5, the V gene TRBV6-5; D is perhaps TRBD1 (6 bases). V was cut by 0 bases and J by 7 bases, with 13 bases left in between. Per the germline V gene, CDR1 is MNHEY and CDR2 is SVGAGI. This CDR3 has 15 amino acids. The CDR3 sequence is CASSYSTGGGQPQHF. The CDR3 DNA sequence: TGTGCCAGCAGTTACTCGACCGGGGGCGGCCAGCCCCAGCATTTT.

In its sample, this clonotype was seen a few times. The V gene is TRBV11-2, the J gene TRBJ2-7; unclear D gene. V lost 5 bases to trimming and J lost 6 bases, with 8 bases between them. The CDR3 covers 11 residues. Germline CDR1 and CDR2: SGHAT and FQNNGV. The CDR3 loop reads CASSPWTEQYF. The CDR3 nucleotides read TGTGCCAGCAGCCCATGGACCGAGCAGTACTTC.

At least ten counts were recorded for this clonotype. The CDR3 here is CASTPGGTYEQYF. The CDR3 region has the DNA TGTGCCAGCACGCCAGGGGGGACCTACGAGCAGTACTTC. The V gene is TRBV6-2 or TRBV6-3, the J gene TRBJ2-7, with D maybe TRBD1 (7 bases). Germline CDR1 MNHEY, CDR2 SVGEGT. V lost 7 bases, J lost 2 bases, and 12 bases lay in between. The CDR3 runs 13 residues.

The chain uses TRBV10-3 and TRBJ2-2; TRBD2 aligns across 7 bases. V was clipped by 7 bases and J by 4 bases; unmatched bases: 6. The CDR3 extends over 14 amino acids. CDR1 is ENHRY and CDR2 is SYGVKD in the germline V gene. CDR3 DNA: TGTGCCATCATGGCGGGAGTGTCCACCGGGGAGCTGTTTTTT. Its protein product is CAIMAGVSTGELFF.

In DNA form, the CDR3 reads TGCGCCAGCAGCCCATCCAGCCGGACTAGCGGGAACACCGGGGAGCTGTTTTTT. Translation: CASSPSSRTSGNTGELFF. The chain is built from TRBV4-3 and TRBJ2-2; 10 bases line up with TRBD2. Germline V CDR1 and CDR2: LGHNA, YSLEER. This CDR3 has 18 amino acids. The ends lost 4 bases at V and 1 base at J; junction bases unmatched: 9.

Only a few counts were recorded for this clonotype. The genes are TRBV27 and TRBJ2-5; TRBD1 matches at 8 bases. Germline V gives CDR1 MNHEY, CDR2 SMNVEV (reference sequence). V lost 6 bases, J lost 2 bases, and 5 bases stayed unmatched. This CDR3 region has 14 residues. DNA for the CDR3: TGTGCCAGCAGGCCGCGGACAGGGCAAGAGACCCAGTACTTC. Amino acid sequence: CASRPRTGQETQYF.

This clonotype was observed many times. J is TRBJ1-1 and V is TRBV21-1; the table's D call, TRBD1, has no DNA check behind it. TRBV21-1 is annotated as a pseudogene. The CDR3 runs 17 residues. For the CDR3, the DNA is TGTGCCAGCAGCAAAGCTCATTGGGGGGCGCGGAGCACTGAAGCTTTCTTT. It is translated as CASSKAHWGARSTEAFF.

This clonotype occurred a few times. The rearrangement links TRBV29-1 to TRBJ2-2, with 12 bases fitting TRBD1. There are 14 residues in the CDR3. Germline V gene sequence: CDR1 SQVTM, CDR2 ANQGSEA. CDR3 DNA sequence: TGCATCGCCCTGGGGACAGGGGGCCCCGGGGAGCTGTTTTTT. Translated, it gives CIALGTGGPGELFF.

This clonotype was found many times. V and J are TRBV7-2 and TRBJ2-7, with D perhaps assigned TRBD1 or TRBD2 (5 bases each). V was pared by 3 bases and J by 3 bases, with 15 bases between. The germline CDR1 and CDR2 sequences are SGHTA and FQGNSA. This CDR3 spans 15 amino acids. The CDR3 DNA follows: TGTGCCAGCAGCTTGGGGCTAGGGACCCACTACGAGCAGTACTTC. As protein: CASSLGLGTHYEQYF.

This clonotype was seen ten or more times. The chain uses TRBV6-2 or TRBV6-3 and TRBJ2-3; no reliable D call. The CDR3 covers 14 residues. The V gene's germline CDR1 is MNHEY and CDR2 SVGEGT. V was shortened by 2 bases and J by 2 bases, with 8 bases between the two germline ends. Here the CDR3 DNA reads TGTGCCAGCAGTTACGGCAGTTTCACAGATACGCAGTATTTT. Translated, it gives CASSYGSFTDTQYF.

This clonotype was detected ten times or more. This chain joins TRBV6-2 or TRBV6-3 and TRBJ1-6; 9 positions agree with TRBD1. The V gene end was trimmed by 7 bases and the J gene end by 6 bases; junction bases not matched to a gene: 4. Looked up from germline, CDR1 is MNHEY and CDR2 is SVGEGT. CDR3 length: 14 amino acids. CDR3 loop: CASTPDRGNSPLHF. The CDR3 DNA follows: TGTGCCAGCACCCCGGACAGGGGTAATTCACCCCTCCACTTT.

CDR3 in DNA: TGTGCCAGCAGCACCACACGGGACACCCCTTCCCCAGATACGCAGTATTTT. This sequence encodes CASSTTRDTPSPDTQYF. V and J are TRBV7-9 and TRBJ2-3; tentative D call: TRBD1 (6 bases). Germline V gene sequence: CDR1 SEHNR, CDR2 FQNEAQ (reference sequence). The CDR3 runs to 17 residues. V gave up 5 bases and J gave up 4 bases, with 22 bases separating them.

In its sample, this clonotype was seen a few times. The CDR3 coding sequence is TGTGCCAGCACCGAAGACTTAACTAGCACAGATACGCAGTATTTT. This gives the protein CASTEDLTSTDTQYF. V is TRBV7-9 and J is TRBJ2-3; no clear D. This CDR3 is 15 amino acids long. Trimming removed 7 bases from V and 0 bases from J, with 14 bases in between. Germline assignment: CDR1 SEHNR and CDR2 FQNEAQ (reference sequence).

This clonotype was counted ten times or more. V is TRBV7-2 and J is TRBJ1-5; the D is unclear. Trimming removed 3 bases at V and 6 bases at J, with 9 bases between. Germline V gene sequence: CDR1 SGHTA, CDR2 FQGNSA. The CDR3 spans 13 residues. CDR3 region: CASSLSEGQPQHF. Here the CDR3 DNA reads TGTGCCAGCAGCTTGTCGGAGGGTCAGCCCCAGCATTTT.